The T cell receptor (beta chain) described here comes from a study of T cell changes during pregnancy in multiple sclerosis. Germline V gene data show CDR1 as MRHNA and CDR2 as SNTAGT. The length of the CDR3 is 16 residues. With 1 base removed from V and 7 bases from J, the gap between germline ends came to 14 bases. Here immunoSEQ multiplex PCR was the method, and the copy in TCRdb shows in-frame clones only, minus some. Altogether more than 25,000 clones are present, 91% being singletons, with the ten largest covering 3% to 4%. The material was CD8+ T cells from peripheral blood mononuclear cells, obtained in the second trimester of pregnancy. This sequence was found in a female donor in good health, enrolled as a control in a pregnancy study. This chain links TRBV6-4 with TRBJ1-6; weak D call: TRBD1 (6 bases). CDR3 DNA: TGTGCCAGCAGTGACTTCTCAGGGGCGCGCAATTCACCCCTCCACTTT. Its protein product is CASSDFSGARNSPLHF.